The 6 T cell receptor beta chains reported below all come from one sample, sequenced in a study of long-term antiretroviral therapy in people with HIV. The assay, immunoSEQ v3.0, was run at survey level. The table came from immunoSEQ multiplex PCR; TCRdb's copy has only in-frame clones and leaves some out. Of 27,000 or so clones in the sample, about 86% were seen once. Sequencing used unsorted PBMCs, obtained 1.2 years after starting antiretroviral therapy. The origin of the receptors is a man in his fifties or sixties with HIV.

The CDR3 DNA reads as TGCGCCAGCAGCCAAGATTTAGCGGGGCGCACAGATACGCAGTATTTT. It codes for CASSQDLAGRTDTQYF. This chain uses TRBV4-1 with TRBJ2-3; 8 bases match TRBD2. This CDR3 region has 16 residues. Germline V gives CDR1 MGHRA, CDR2 YSYEKL. V lost 0 bases, J lost 1 base, and 3 bases stayed unmatched.

This sequence joins TRBV27 and TRBJ1-2, with D perhaps TRBD1 (6 bases). Germline CDR1 reads MNHEY; CDR2 reads SMNVEV (reference sequence). Trimming removed 5 bases from V and 7 bases from J, with 20 bases in between. This CDR3 contains 15 residues. The CDR3 region is CASSVTGRVLGGYTF. The CDR3 region has the DNA TGTGCCAGCAGTGTGACAGGCCGTGTCTTAGGTGGCTACACCTTC.

V gene TRBV21-1 combines with J gene TRBJ2-3; whether TRBD2, the table's D call, matches the DNA was not checked. TRBV21-1 is labeled a pseudogene. This CDR3 has 19 amino acids. For the CDR3, the DNA is TGTGCCAGCAGCAAGATCCTCCTGGGAGGGGCCAGAGGAGGAGATACGCAGTATTTT. Amino acid sequence: CASSKILLGGARGGDTQYF.

V gene TRBV27 combines with J gene TRBJ1-2; D is ambiguous. V dropped 5 bases and J dropped 4 bases, with 14 bases sitting between them. Germline CDR1 MNHEY, CDR2 SMNVEV (reference sequence). CDR3 size: 14 residues. CDR3 in DNA: TGTGCCAGCAGTCCCATCGGACCCTTCTATGGCTACACCTTC. Protein sequence: CASSPIGPFYGYTF.

The chain links TRBV29-1 to TRBJ1-3; D might be TRBD1 (6 bases). The CDR3 is made up of 13 amino acids. Looked up from germline, CDR1 is SQVTM and CDR2 is ANQGSEA. Trimming removed 4 bases from V and 2 bases from J, with 9 bases in between. The DNA for the CDR3 is TGCAGCGTTGGTAACAGGGCTGGAAACACCATATATTTT. This sequence encodes CSVGNRAGNTIYF.

The V gene is TRBV27, the J gene TRBJ1-4; D perhaps matches TRBD1 (5 bases). There are 14 residues in the CDR3. Germline values: CDR1 MNHEY, CDR2 SMNVEV (reference sequence). Trimming removed 6 bases at V and 5 bases at J, with 13 bases between. The CDR3 DNA reads as TGTGCCAGCAGCCCCGGGACGGACAATGAAAAACTGTTTTTT. Amino acid sequence: CASSPGTDNEKLFF.